The 10 T cell receptor beta chains below were found in one sample sequenced in a study of identical twins. From the 5' RACE reads, TCRdb called clonotypes with MiXCR, one entry per CDR3 protein. The table lists approximately 210,000 distinct CDR3 sequences, roughly 10% of them singletons. Sequenced: memory (CD45RO+) T cells sorted from blood. The receptors originated from a young woman in good health.

This clonotype was seen only a few times. This chain joins TRBV5-1 and TRBJ2-7, with unresolved D. The CDR3 length is 14 residues. V was trimmed by 0 bases and J by 0 bases, leaving 7 bases between them. Germline V gene lookup returns CDR1 SGHRS and CDR2 YFSETQ. The CDR3: CASSLASSSYEQYF. The CDR3 DNA is TGCGCCAGCAGCTTGGCTAGTAGCTCCTACGAGCAGTACTTC.

The sample holds many counts of this clonotype. The chain carries TRBV20-1 and TRBJ2-1; D not resolved. V gave up 0 bases and J gave up 10 bases, with 13 bases separating them. The CDR3 length is 13 residues. Germline V gene sequence: CDR1 DFQATT, CDR2 SNEGSKA (reference sequence). CDR3: CSARDPRVSEQFF. CDR3 nucleotide sequence: TGCAGTGCTAGAGATCCTAGAGTCAGCGAGCAGTTCTTC.

This clonotype was observed a few times. The rearrangement links TRBV12-3 or TRBV12-4 to TRBJ2-2, with unresolved D. Trimming left V 7 bases short and J 6 bases short, with 15 bases between. CDR3 length equals 14 residues. Here the CDR3 DNA reads TGTGCCAGCACAACGTTAGGCCGCGCCGGGGAGCTGTTTTTT. Protein product: CASTTLGRAGELFF.

This clonotype came up many times. V gene TRBV7-9 combines with J gene TRBJ2-3, with D perhaps assigned TRBD1 or TRBD2 (6 bases each). Trimming took off 1 base at V and 4 bases at J, with 9 bases between the two ends. Germline CDR1 and CDR2: SEHNR and FQNEAQ (reference sequence). This CDR3 has 14 amino acids. CDR3 amino acids: CASSLGGAPDTQYF. As DNA, the CDR3 is TGTGCCAGCAGCTTAGGGGGGGCCCCAGATACGCAGTATTTT.

The chain employs TRBV4-2 and TRBJ2-3; 10 bases align to TRBD2. Germline V gene data show CDR1 as LGHNA and CDR2 as YNFKEQ. CDR3 length: 16 amino acids. Trimming took 1 base from V and 4 from J; bases not matched to a gene: 5. CDR3 nucleotide sequence: TGTGCCAGCAGCCAAGGTGGAGCGGGAGGGGCAGATACGCAGTATTTT. This codes for CASSQGGAGGADTQYF.

This clonotype showed up many times. The rearrangement joins TRBV12-3 or TRBV12-4 to TRBJ2-5, with TRBD1 as a possible D gene (5 bases). Between the trimmed V and J ends, which lost 5 bases and 5 bases, there was a span of 15 bases. CDR3 length: 14 residues. The CDR3 nucleotides read TGTGCCAGCAGTCATACCACAGGAGCGGAGACCCAGTACTTC. It translates to CASSHTTGAETQYF.

This clonotype was observed a handful of times. The CDR3 is CASGRTNTGELFF. The DNA for the CDR3 is TGTGCCAGCGGACGGACGAACACCGGGGAGCTGTTTTTT. The chain joins TRBV7-3 to TRBJ2-2; D gene unclear. This CDR3 is built from 13 residues. Germline V gives CDR1 SGHTA, CDR2 FQGTGA. The ends were cut back, 8 bases at V and 0 bases at J, with 7 bases in the middle.

The chain uses TRBV9 and TRBJ2-6; perhaps TRBD2 as D (5 bases). The CDR3 runs 17 residues. The V gene lost 0 bases and the J gene lost 3 bases, with 13 bases spanning the gap. Germline-derived CDR1 and CDR2 are SGDLS and YYNGEE. In DNA, the CDR3 is TGTGCCAGCAGCGTAGGGCCGAGGGTATTTGGGGCCAACGTCCTGACTTTC. Amino acids: CASSVGPRVFGANVLTF.

The table lists this clonotype with many counts. J is TRBJ2-3 and V is TRBV10-3; D call uncertain. Germline loops: CDR1 ENHRY, CDR2 SYGVKD. V was cut by 10 bases and J by 4 bases, with 9 bases left in between. The CDR3 is 11 amino acids. CDR3 loop: CATRESDTQYF. CDR3 DNA: TGTGCCACCCGTGAGTCAGATACGCAGTATTTT.

This clonotype was found a few times. The rearrangement joins TRBV5-1 to TRBJ1-2; D is ambiguous. The CDR3 extends over 15 amino acids. V dropped 0 bases and J dropped 3 bases, with 12 bases sitting between them. Germline assignment: CDR1 SGHRS and CDR2 YFSETQ. The chain's CDR3 is CASSLASGGDYGYTF. CDR3 coding DNA: TGCGCCAGCAGCTTGGCCTCGGGTGGCGACTATGGCTACACCTTC.